Below are 10 T cell receptor beta chains sequenced from a single sample in a study of T-cell memory formation after mild COVID-19. Each CDR3 protein is one row after TCRdb ran MiXCR on the 5' RACE reads. The table lists more than 300,000 distinct CDR3 sequences, roughly an eighth of them singletons, with about 20% in the top ten. Sequences were obtained from PBMCs or a T cell subset sorted from them (not recorded which). Receptors were obtained from a man younger than 35 who had mild COVID-19 (a few samples of this study predate the infection). Cell type and time point are not known.

This chain connects TRBV12-3 or TRBV12-4 to TRBJ2-7, with 8 bases fitting TRBD1. This CDR3 has 15 amino acids. V was pared by 5 bases and J by 2 bases, with 8 bases of the junction left unmatched. The CDR3 is CASSQTGEFAYEQYF. CDR3 nucleotides: TGTGCCAGCAGTCAGACAGGGGAGTTCGCCTACGAGCAGTACTTC.

This clonotype was counted between two and nine times. V usage is TRBV28 and J usage is TRBJ2-7; 8 bases align to TRBD1. CDR1 is MDHEN and CDR2 is SYDVKM in the germline V gene. V gave up 6 bases and J gave up 3 bases; unmatched junction bases: 13. The CDR3 length is 16 residues. The CDR3 coding sequence is TGTGCCAGCAGCCCGTCAGGGGGCGCGCATCACTACGAGCAGTACTTC. Translated, it gives CASSPSGGAHHYEQYF. The variable domain in full, with the rest retrieved from reference TRBV28 and TRBJ2-7, is DVKVTQSSRYLVKRTGEKVFLECVQDMDHENMFWYRQDPGLGLRLIYFSYDVKMKEKGDIPEGYSVSREKKERFSLILESASTNQTSMYLCASSPSGGAHHYEQYFGPGTRLTVT.

This clonotype was found a few times. The rearrangement links TRBV9 to TRBJ1-2; D remains ambiguous. V was cut by 2 bases and J by 3 bases, with 11 bases left in between. CDR3 length: 14 amino acids. From germline, CDR1 is SGDLS and CDR2 YYNGEE. The CDR3 sequence is CASSVQGSHYGYTF. The DNA of the CDR3 is TGTGCCAGCAGCGTTCAAGGGTCCCACTATGGCTACACCTTC.

CDR3 sequence reads: CASSEADNQPQHF. The CDR3 nucleotides are TGTGCCAGCAGTGAAGCGGACAATCAGCCCCAGCATTTT. The chain employs TRBV6-1 and TRBJ1-5; no reliable D call. Germline CDR1 and CDR2: MNHNS and SASEGT. Trimming removed 0 bases at V and 3 bases at J, with 3 bases between. The CDR3 runs 13 residues.

This clonotype was detected ten times or more. The chain couples TRBV6-5 to TRBJ1-1; D not certain. Germline V lookup: CDR1 MNHEY, CDR2 SVGAGI. The V gene lost 2 bases and the J gene lost 1 base, with 5 bases spanning the gap. The length of the CDR3 is 13 residues. CDR3 residues: CASSYRTNTEAFF. CDR3 bases: TGTGCCAGCAGTTACCGAACGAACACTGAAGCTTTCTTT.

The CDR3 region has the DNA TGCGCCAGCAGCCAGAGTAGGACAGGGGCTCGGGAGACCCAGTACTTC. Translation gives CASSQSRTGARETQYF. This rearrangement joins TRBV4-3 to TRBJ2-5, with TRBD1 identical over 9 bases. V was clipped by 3 bases and J by 5 bases; unmatched bases: 10. CDR1 and CDR2 (germline): LGHNA, YSLEER. CDR3 length: 16 amino acids.

This clonotype was detected ten times or more. The chain is built from TRBV6-6 and TRBJ2-3; D gene unclear. Trimming left V 4 bases short and J 2 bases short, with 10 bases between. This CDR3 region has 14 residues. Looked up from germline, CDR1 is MNHNY and CDR2 is SVGAGI (reference sequence). The CDR3 protein is CASSLASPTDTQYF. In DNA, the CDR3 is TGTGCCAGCAGTTTGGCCTCTCCCACAGATACGCAGTATTTT.

The V gene is TRBV15, the J gene TRBJ1-5; weak D call: TRBD1 (6 bases). Germline V gives CDR1 LNHNV, CDR2 YYDKDF (reference sequence). The CDR3 sequence is 15 residues long. V lost 4 bases and J 5 bases, leaving 15 bases between the germline ends. The CDR3 DNA follows: TGTGCCACCAGCAAATCCCTAGGGGGAGATCAGCCCCAGCATTTT. Translation gives CATSKSLGGDQPQHF.

This clonotype appeared many times. V gene TRBV19 combines with J gene TRBJ1-1; D perhaps matches TRBD1 (5 bases). In germline, CDR1 is LNHDA, CDR2 SQIVND (reference sequence). The V end lost 3 bases, the J end lost 3 bases, and 8 bases lay between the germline ends. The CDR3 totals 13 residues. CDR3 sequence: CASSIGADTEAFF. The CDR3 nucleotides read TGTGCCAGTAGTATTGGGGCAGACACTGAAGCTTTCTTT.

This chain joins TRBV28 and TRBJ2-3, with a weak D call TRBD2 (5 bases). CDR1 is MDHEN, CDR2 SYDVKM, per germline. V was clipped by 3 bases and J by 4 bases, with 14 bases between them. This CDR3 spans 15 amino acids. The CDR3 loop reads CASSFRAGGADTQYF. The CDR3 DNA follows: TGTGCCAGCAGTTTTCGGGCGGGTGGGGCAGATACGCAGTATTTT.